These T cell receptor beta chains were read from a single sample in a study of blood T cell repertoires in COVID-19. Sequencing was performed with immunoSEQ multiplex PCR; in TCRdb, only in-frame clones are kept and a portion is missing. The repertoire has tens of thousands of clones, over 80% of them found once; the top ten carry about 5%. Specimen: peripheral blood. Source of these receptors: a man aged 60-69 years with active or convalescent COVID-19. Each CDR3 is given with its conserved first and last residue. A D gene is named only where the DNA matches it firmly. Part of the rows lack a size; the others show once, few, many or a class for expanded clones.

DNA: TGCGCCAGCAGCCAAGATCGGCGACAACGGCAGTTCTTC
CDR3: CASSQDRRQRQFF
J: TRBJ2-1
size: few
length: 13
D: -
V: TRBV4-3

DNA: TGCGCCAGCAGCCGCAGCGGGGGGGCTACAGATACGCAGTATTTT
CDR3: CASSRSGGATDTQYF
J: TRBJ2-3
size: -
length: 15
D: TRBD2
V: TRBV4-1

DNA: TGTGCAAGTCGCTTGCGGGTAGGTCACGACACTGAAGCTTTCTTT
CDR3: CASRLRVGHDTEAFF
J: TRBJ1-1
size: few
length: 15
D: -
V: TRBV12-2

DNA: TGTGCCAGCAGCTCCTTCGAGGGGGCCAGCACTGAAGCTTTCTTT
CDR3: CASSSFEGASTEAFF
J: TRBJ1-1
size: -
length: 15
D: TRBD1
V: TRBV7-2

DNA: TGTGCCAGCAGGACAGGTTTGAACACTGAAGCTTTCTTT
CDR3: CASRTGLNTEAFF
J: TRBJ1-1
size: once
length: 13
D: -
V: TRBV14

DNA: TGTGCCAGCAGCGCCCCGGGAACTAGCACAGATACGCAGTATTTT
CDR3: CASSAPGTSTDTQYF
J: TRBJ2-3
size: -
length: 15
D: -
V: TRBV9

DNA: TGTGCCAGCAGCACGGGACAGGCGGACAATGAGCAGTTCTTC
CDR3: CASSTGQADNEQFF
J: TRBJ2-1
size: -
length: 14
D: TRBD1
V: TRBV5-4

DNA: TGCGCCAGCAGCCAAGATTTCCCCCTGACTAGCGGGGGGACAGATACGCAGTATTTT
CDR3: CASSQDFPLTSGGTDTQYF
J: TRBJ2-3
size: -
length: 19
D: TRBD2
V: TRBV4-1

DNA: TGTGCCAGCAGCTTTATCTCAGGGGGAAGCGGGGAGCTGTTTTTT
CDR3: CASSFISGGSGELFF
J: TRBJ2-2
size: -
length: 15
D: TRBD1
V: TRBV7-9

DNA: TGTGCCAGTAGTACCACACCGACAGGGGCGGGTCAGCCCCAGCATTTT
CDR3: CASSTTPTGAGQPQHF
J: TRBJ1-5
size: -
length: 16
D: TRBD1
V: TRBV19

DNA: TGCGCCAGCAGCTTCCAGGGGGAACAAGAGACCCAGTACTTC
CDR3: CASSFQGEQETQYF
J: TRBJ2-5
size: few
length: 14
D: TRBD1
V: TRBV5-1

DNA: TGTGCCAGCAGCCAAGATAAGAGCGGGATGAACACTGAAGCTTTCTTT
CDR3: CASSQDKSGMNTEAFF
J: TRBJ1-1
size: -
length: 16
D: -
V: TRBV14

DNA: TGCAGTGCCGGTCCCCTCAATGAGCAGTTCTTC
CDR3: CSAGPLNEQFF
J: TRBJ2-1
size: -
length: 11
D: -
V: TRBV20-1

DNA: TGTGCCAGCAGCGATCAGGGGGATAAGAACACTGAAGCTTTCTTT
CDR3: CASSDQGDKNTEAFF
J: TRBJ1-1
size: few
length: 15
D: TRBD1
V: TRBV7-2

DNA: TGTGCCTGGAGTGTAGAGACAGACACGCAGTATTTT
CDR3: CAWSVETDTQYF
J: TRBJ2-3
size: -
length: 12
D: -
V: TRBV30

DNA: TGTGCCAGCAGCCTTTGGGGGACTAGCGGGGCCAAAGAGACCCAGTACTTC
CDR3: CASSLWGTSGAKETQYF
J: TRBJ2-5
size: -
length: 17
D: TRBD2
V: TRBV11-2

DNA: TGTGCCAGCACCCCCTCTGGGGCAAAGGGCAATCAGCCCCAGCATTTT
CDR3: CASTPSGAKGNQPQHF
J: TRBJ1-5
size: -
length: 16
D: -
V: TRBV27

DNA: TGTGCCAGCAGCCCCGGTACCCCAGGAGAGCAGTACTTC
CDR3: CASSPGTPGEQYF
J: TRBJ2-7
size: few
length: 13
D: -
V: TRBV3-1/TRBV3-2

DNA: TGCGCCAGCAGCCAAGGGAATGGAGAGGCTTATGGCTACACCTTC
CDR3: CASSQGNGEAYGYTF
J: TRBJ1-2
size: -
length: 15
D: -
V: TRBV4-1

DNA: TGTGCCAGCAGTTACTGGCAGGGGATCTCTTTACAGCCCCAGCATTTT
CDR3: CASSYWQGISLQPQHF
J: TRBJ1-5
size: -
length: 16
D: -
V: TRBV6-2/TRBV6-3

DNA: TGTGCCAGCAGTTTCGGGACAGGGGATGGCTACACCTTC
CDR3: CASSFGTGDGYTF
J: TRBJ1-2
size: -
length: 13
D: TRBD1
V: TRBV27

DNA: TGTGCCAGCAGCCTCCGGGGGCGGCGCGGGGGGCGGGTCACAGATACGCAGTATTTT
CDR3: CASSLRGRRGGRVTDTQYF
J: TRBJ2-3
size: -
length: 19
D: -
V: TRBV21-1

DNA: TGCGCCAGCAGTGACAGGGCTACCTATGGCTACACCTTC
CDR3: CASSDRATYGYTF
J: TRBJ1-2
size: -
length: 13
D: -
V: TRBV10-2

DNA: TGTGCCAGCAGCCTGACAGGGGAGAATCAGCCCCAGCATTTT
CDR3: CASSLTGENQPQHF
J: TRBJ1-5
size: -
length: 14
D: TRBD1
V: TRBV9

DNA: TGTGCCAGTAGTCCACAGGGTGGAACTAATGAAAAACTGTTTTTT
CDR3: CASSPQGGTNEKLFF
J: TRBJ1-4
size: -
length: 15
D: -
V: TRBV19

DNA: TGTGCCAGCAGCCAAGAGGGGGGGGCTTACAATGAGCAGTTCTTC
CDR3: CASSQEGGAYNEQFF
J: TRBJ2-1
size: -
length: 15
D: -
V: TRBV4-2

DNA: TGTGCCACCAGCATGAGGGATAAGAGCTCCTACAATGAGCAGTTCTTC
CDR3: CATSMRDKSSYNEQFF
J: TRBJ2-1
size: -
length: 16
D: -
V: TRBV15

DNA: TGTGCCAGCAGCCAAGACCGGTCCTACGAGCAGTACTTC
CDR3: CASSQDRSYEQYF
J: TRBJ2-7
size: -
length: 13
D: -
V: TRBV4-2

DNA: TGTGCCAGCAGCCCGTCTAGCGGGGGGCCCACAGATACGCAGTATTTT
CDR3: CASSPSSGGPTDTQYF
J: TRBJ2-3
size: once
length: 16
D: TRBD2
V: TRBV7-2

DNA: TGTGCCAGCAGTGAATCCGGGACAGGGGCCTATGGCTACACCTTC
CDR3: CASSESGTGAYGYTF
J: TRBJ1-2
size: -
length: 15
D: TRBD1
V: TRBV2

DNA: TGTGCCAGCAGCCAAGACAGGGGAACCCTGAACACTGAAGCTTTCTTT
CDR3: CASSQDRGTLNTEAFF
J: TRBJ1-1
size: -
length: 16
D: TRBD1
V: TRBV7-2

DNA: TGTGCCAGCAGCCAAACCCAGGGGGGACCCTACGAGCAGTACTTC
CDR3: CASSQTQGGPYEQYF
J: TRBJ2-7
size: -
length: 15
D: -
V: TRBV13

DNA: TGTGCCAGCAGCGTTAGCCACTCACGGGAGACCCAGTACTTC
CDR3: CASSVSHSRETQYF
J: TRBJ2-5
size: once
length: 14
D: -
V: TRBV9

DNA: TGTGCCAGCAGTTACTCTATCTCAGGCAAAAACATTCAGTACTTC
CDR3: CASSYSISGKNIQYF
J: TRBJ2-4
size: -
length: 15
D: -
V: TRBV6-5

DNA: TGTGCCTGGAGCACAGCAGTCAATCAGCCCCAGCATTTT
CDR3: CAWSTAVNQPQHF
J: TRBJ1-5
size: -
length: 13
D: -
V: TRBV30

DNA: TGTGCCAGCAGTGAGGCTGGGGGCGCGCAGCCCCAGCATTTT
CDR3: CASSEAGGAQPQHF
J: TRBJ1-5
size: -
length: 14
D: -
V: TRBV6-1

DNA: TGCGCCAGCAGCCAAGGGGGACTAGTGAAGGAGACCCAGTACTTC
CDR3: CASSQGGLVKETQYF
J: TRBJ2-5
size: -
length: 15
D: TRBD2
V: TRBV4-1

DNA: TGTGCCAGCAGTCCGGGGGGAACCTATGGCTACACCTTC
CDR3: CASSPGGTYGYTF
J: TRBJ1-2
size: -
length: 13
D: -
V: TRBV6-2/TRBV6-3

DNA: TGTGCCAGCAGCACGAACCCGGGACTAGTGTACGAGCAGTACTTC
CDR3: CASSTNPGLVYEQYF
J: TRBJ2-7
size: -
length: 15
D: TRBD2
V: TRBV7-2

DNA: TGTGCCAGCAGTTCCGCGGGACAGTTAGCTCAGCCCCAGCATTTT
CDR3: CASSSAGQLAQPQHF
J: TRBJ1-5
size: -
length: 15
D: TRBD1
V: TRBV6-2/TRBV6-3

DNA: TGTGCCAGCAGTTACTCACAGGGGGCAAATAACACGCAGTATTTT
CDR3: CASSYSQGANNTQYF
J: TRBJ2-3
size: -
length: 15
D: TRBD1
V: TRBV6-6

DNA: TGTGCCAGTCGGCTATCTAGCGGGGGAATAGCCAAAAACATTCAGTACTTC
CDR3: CASRLSSGGIAKNIQYF
J: TRBJ2-4
size: -
length: 17
D: TRBD2
V: TRBV19

DNA: TGTGCCAGCAGCCCCACCCCACTTGCAACTAATGAAAAACTGTTTTTT
CDR3: CASSPTPLATNEKLFF
J: TRBJ1-4
size: once
length: 16
D: -
V: TRBV7-9